The 14 T cell receptor beta chains given below trace back to one sample, sequenced in a study of breast tumors, draining lymph nodes, adjacent tissues. The lymph nodes were axillary draining lymph nodes from breast cancer patients. TCRdb re-called the multiplex PCR reads through MiXCR, storing one row per CDR3 protein. The sample records more than 250,000 distinct CDR3 sequences, 30% to 35% being singletons. Sequencing used axillary lymph node tissue. These receptors were collected from a female donor with breast cancer. Some clones in this sample may be carry-over from other donors' samples.

This clonotype was detected only a few times. The chain employs TRBV5-6 and TRBJ2-7; D possibly uses TRBD1 or TRBD2 (5 bases each). Trimming pared 2 bases from V and 2 bases from J, leaving 14 bases between. The CDR3 consists of 15 residues. The germline gives CDR1 SGHDT, CDR2 YYEEEE. CDR3 region: CASSFPGPGPYEQYF. CDR3 in DNA: TGTGCCAGCAGCTTCCCGGGACCGGGCCCCTACGAGCAGTACTTC.

There are a few counts of this clonotype. V usage is TRBV6-2 or TRBV6-3 and J usage is TRBJ1-2; D is unresolved. V lost 5 bases and J 5 bases, leaving 18 bases between the germline ends. Germline assignment: CDR1 MNHEY and CDR2 SVGEGT. The CDR3 is 15 residues long. The DNA of the CDR3 is TGTGCCAGCAGTACCTCTGGGGTTGGATCATATGGCTACACCTTC. Its protein is CASSTSGVGSYGYTF.

On this clonotype: The conserved phenylalanine or tryptophan normally closing the CDR3 is absent here, so this likely arose from a read error. This chain uses TRBV20-1 with TRBJ2-5; 11 bases match TRBD2. This CDR3 has 18 residues. Germline V gives CDR1 DFQATT, CDR2 SNEGSKA (reference sequence). V trimming: 3 bases; J trimming: 2 bases; junction bases outside the gene matches: 14. In DNA, the CDR3 is TGCAGTGCTAGGGCTTTGAGACTAGCGGGAATATTTCAAGAGACCCAGTACTCC. Translation gives CSARALRLAGIFQETQYS.

This chain connects TRBV6-1 to TRBJ2-7, with D possibly being TRBD1 (6 bases). The V and J ends lost 0 bases and 2 bases respectively, with 11 bases between them. The CDR3 runs to 15 residues. The germline gives CDR1 MNHNS, CDR2 SASEGT. The CDR3 is CASSEAMTGPYEQYF. The CDR3, as DNA: TGTGCCAGCAGTGAAGCGATGACAGGCCCCTACGAGCAGTACTTC.

The gene calls are TRBV28 and TRBJ1-2; the match to TRBD1 covers 8 bases. The V and J ends lost 8 bases and 8 bases, in that order; junction bases with no gene match: 7. The CDR3 has 12 residues. Germline values: CDR1 MDHEN, CDR2 SYDVKM. CDR3 bases: TGTGCCAGCGATAAAAGGGACAGGGGCTACACCTTC. Translation gives CASDKRDRGYTF.

This clonotype was picked up many times. The gene calls are TRBV29-1 and TRBJ2-5; a weak D match, TRBD2 (6 bases). Trimming took 4 bases from V and 5 from J, leaving 8 bases between them. CDR1 and CDR2 from the germline V gene are SQVTM and ANQGSEA. The CDR3 has 11 residues. CDR3 region: CSVGAGETQYF. CDR3 in DNA: TGCAGCGTTGGGGCGGGGGAGACCCAGTACTTC.

This clonotype was seen only once. A much larger clone sits a single nucleotide away, making a read error possible. CDR3 nucleotide sequence: TGTGCCAGCAGCCGGTTCTCAGGGTTTCAAGGGACCCAGTACTTC. The encoded protein is CASSRFSGFQGTQYF. The V gene is TRBV7-3, the J gene TRBJ2-5; D perhaps matches TRBD1 (5 bases). The CDR3 extends over 15 amino acids. Germline CDR1 is SGHTA and CDR2 is FQGTGA.

To note about this clonotype: A read error may produce the germline difference seen at one junction end. V gene TRBV5-4 combines with J gene TRBJ2-5, with D possibly being TRBD2 (6 bases). This CDR3 contains 15 residues. The germline gives CDR1 SGHNT, CDR2 YYREEE (reference sequence). The CDR3 bases are TGTGCCAGCAGCTCCGGGCCGGGACTCCAAGAGACCCAATACTTC. Its translation: CASSSGPGLQETQYF.

In regard to this clonotype: The junction and the germline gene differ at one end; a read error may be behind it. This sequence joins TRBV4-1 and TRBJ1-4; D is undetermined. The V gene's germline CDR1 is MGHRA and CDR2 YSYEKL. The length of the CDR3 is 15 residues. Written as DNA, the CDR3 is TGTGCCAGCAGCCAATTCGGTGCAACTAATGAAAAACTGTTTTTT. It translates to CASSQFGATNEKLFF.

This clonotype occurred many times. The rearrangement links TRBV20-1 to TRBJ2-2, with 8 bases aligning to TRBD2. Trimming at V came to 3 bases and at J to 1 base, leaving 4 bases not matched to a gene. The CDR3 consists of 15 residues. The germline V gene encodes CDR1 DFQATT and CDR2 SNEGSKA (reference sequence). The CDR3 region has the DNA TGCAGTGCTAGGGGTAGCGGGATGAACACCGGGGAGCTGTTTTTT. Encoded protein: CSARGSGMNTGELFF.

Of note for this clonotype: This sequence may be a read error, since a much larger clone differs from it by one base. Without the conserved terminal phenylalanine or tryptophan, this CDR3 likely stems from a read error. Here the CDR3 reads CASSQGGSTDTQYL. Here the CDR3 DNA reads TGTGCCAGCAGCCAAGGGGGTAGCACAGATACGCAGTATCTT. The chain recombines TRBV4-2 with TRBJ2-3; D unresolved. The CDR3 consists of 14 residues. Germline CDR1 and CDR2: LGHNA and YNFKEQ. The V gene lost 1 base and the J gene lost 0 bases, with 5 bases spanning the gap.

A word on this clonotype: The junction and the germline gene differ at one end; a read error may be behind it. The genes are TRBV30 and TRBJ2-2; 14 bases match TRBD2. Germline V gene data show CDR1 as GTSNPN and CDR2 as SVGIG (reference sequence). This CDR3 has 17 residues. The CDR3 DNA reads as TGTGTCTGGAGTGTTGGGGGACTAGCGGGAGTCGCCGGGGAGCTGTTTTTT. Translation gives CVWSVGGLAGVAGELFF.

This clonotype has a count of ten or more. The rearrangement joins TRBV7-8 to TRBJ2-5; unclear D gene. Germline V lookup: CDR1 SGHVS, CDR2 FQNEAQ. Trimming stripped 1 base from V and 5 bases from J, with 2 bases between. There are 11 residues in the CDR3. CDR3 in amino acids: CASSLDETQYF. DNA of the CDR3: TGTGCCAGCAGCTTAGACGAGACCCAGTACTTC.

This sequence joins TRBV19 and TRBJ1-6, with no clear D. Germline V gene lookup returns CDR1 LNHDA and CDR2 SQIVND (reference sequence). The CDR3 is 15 residues long. CDR3 bases: TGTGCTAGTTTGGCCGAAAGCTCCTATAATTCACCCCTCCACTTT. Translation: CASLAESSYNSPLHF.